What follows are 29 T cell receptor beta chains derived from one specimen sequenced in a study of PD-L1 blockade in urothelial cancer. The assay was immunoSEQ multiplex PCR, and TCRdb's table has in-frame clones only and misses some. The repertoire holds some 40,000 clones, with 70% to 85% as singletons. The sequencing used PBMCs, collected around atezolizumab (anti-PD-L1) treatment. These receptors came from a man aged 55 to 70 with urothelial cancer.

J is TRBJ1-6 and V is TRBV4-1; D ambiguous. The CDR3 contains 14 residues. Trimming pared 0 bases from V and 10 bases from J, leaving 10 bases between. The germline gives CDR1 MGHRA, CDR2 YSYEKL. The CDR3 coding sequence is TGCGCCAGCAGCCAAGATCGGAGCGCGTCACCCCTCCACTTT. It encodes CASSQDRSASPLHF.

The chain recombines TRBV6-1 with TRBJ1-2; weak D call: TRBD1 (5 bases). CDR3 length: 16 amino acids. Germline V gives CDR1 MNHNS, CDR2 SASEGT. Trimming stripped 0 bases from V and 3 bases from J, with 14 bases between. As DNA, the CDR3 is TGTGCCAGCAGTGAAGCGACGACAGCTTCCTACTATGGCTACACCTTC. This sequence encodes CASSEATTASYYGYTF.

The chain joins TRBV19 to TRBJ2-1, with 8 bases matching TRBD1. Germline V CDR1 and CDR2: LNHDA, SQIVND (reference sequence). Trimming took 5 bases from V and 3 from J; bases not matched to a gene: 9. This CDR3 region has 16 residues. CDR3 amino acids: CASSQLSGGIYNEQFF. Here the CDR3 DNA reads TGTGCCAGTAGTCAACTTTCAGGGGGCATCTACAATGAGCAGTTCTTC. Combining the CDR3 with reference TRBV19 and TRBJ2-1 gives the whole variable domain DGGITQSPKYLFRKEGQNVTLSCEQNLNHDAMYWYRQDPGQGLRLIYYSQIVNDFQKGDIAEGYSVSREKKESFPLTVTSAQKNPTAFYLCASSQLSGGIYNEQFFGPGTRLTVL.

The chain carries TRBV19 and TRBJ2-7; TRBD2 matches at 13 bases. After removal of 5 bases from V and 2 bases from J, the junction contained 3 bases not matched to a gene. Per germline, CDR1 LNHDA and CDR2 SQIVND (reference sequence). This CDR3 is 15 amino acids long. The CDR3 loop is CASSPTSGGAYEQYF. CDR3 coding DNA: TGTGCCAGTAGTCCAACTAGCGGGGGGGCCTACGAGCAGTACTTC.

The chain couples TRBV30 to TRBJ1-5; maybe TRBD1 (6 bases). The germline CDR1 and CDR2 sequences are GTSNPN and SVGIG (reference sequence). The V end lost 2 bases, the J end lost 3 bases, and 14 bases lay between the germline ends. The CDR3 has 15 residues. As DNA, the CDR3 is TGTGCCTGGAGTACGGGTCAGGGGTTCAATCAGCCCCAGCATTTT. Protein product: CAWSTGQGFNQPQHF.

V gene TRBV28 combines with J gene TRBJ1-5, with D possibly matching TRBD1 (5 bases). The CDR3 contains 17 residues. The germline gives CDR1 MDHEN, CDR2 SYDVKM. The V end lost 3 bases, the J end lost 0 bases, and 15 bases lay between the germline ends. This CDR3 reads CASSFRKGEHSNQPQHF. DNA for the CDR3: TGTGCCAGCAGTTTCCGCAAAGGGGAACATAGCAATCAGCCCCAGCATTTT.

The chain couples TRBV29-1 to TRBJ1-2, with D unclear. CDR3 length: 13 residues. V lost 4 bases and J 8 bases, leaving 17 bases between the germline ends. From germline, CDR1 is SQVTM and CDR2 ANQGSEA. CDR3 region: CSVGSDKHPGYTF. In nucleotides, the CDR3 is TGCAGCGTTGGGTCTGACAAGCACCCAGGCTACACCTTC.

The CDR3 spells CASSGARRTQREFF. CDR3 nucleotide sequence: TGTGCCAGCAGTGGGGCCCGGAGGACCCAGCGGGAGTTCTTC. V and J are TRBV6-5 and TRBJ2-1, with TRBD2 as a possible D gene (6 bases). V was pared by 5 bases and J by 14 bases, with 22 bases between. Germline V gene data show CDR1 as MNHEY and CDR2 as SVGAGI. The CDR3 contains 14 residues.

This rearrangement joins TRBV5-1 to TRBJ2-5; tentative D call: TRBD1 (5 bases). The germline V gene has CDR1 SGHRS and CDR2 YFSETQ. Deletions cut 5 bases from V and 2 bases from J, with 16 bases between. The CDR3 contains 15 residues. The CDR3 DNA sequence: TGCGCCAGCAGTCGCGGCGACAGCTCACAAGAGACCCAGTACTTC. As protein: CASSRGDSSQETQYF.

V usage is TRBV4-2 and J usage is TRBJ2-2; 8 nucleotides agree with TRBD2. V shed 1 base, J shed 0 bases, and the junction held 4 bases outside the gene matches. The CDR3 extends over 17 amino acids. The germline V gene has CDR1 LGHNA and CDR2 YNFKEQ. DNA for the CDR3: TGTGCCAGCAGCCAAGGGGTTAGCGGGACGAACACCGGGGAGCTGTTTTTT. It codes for CASSQGVSGTNTGELFF.

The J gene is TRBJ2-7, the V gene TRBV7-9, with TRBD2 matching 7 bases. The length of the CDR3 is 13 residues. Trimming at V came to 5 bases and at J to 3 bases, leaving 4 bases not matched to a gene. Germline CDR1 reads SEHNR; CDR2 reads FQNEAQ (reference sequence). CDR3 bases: TGTGCCAGCAGCCCCAGGGAGGGCTACGAGCAGTACTTC. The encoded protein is CASSPREGYEQYF.

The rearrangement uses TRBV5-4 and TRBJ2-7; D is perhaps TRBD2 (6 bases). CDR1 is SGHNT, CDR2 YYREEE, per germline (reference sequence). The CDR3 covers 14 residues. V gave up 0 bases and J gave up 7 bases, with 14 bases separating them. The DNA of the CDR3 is TGTGCCAGCAGCTTGGACCGGGACTTCGGAGAGCAGTACTTC. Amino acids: CASSLDRDFGEQYF.

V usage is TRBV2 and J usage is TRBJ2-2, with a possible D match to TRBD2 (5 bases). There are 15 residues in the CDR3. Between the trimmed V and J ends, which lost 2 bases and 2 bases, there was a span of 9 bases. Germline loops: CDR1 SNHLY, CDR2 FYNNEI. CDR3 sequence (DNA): TGTGCCAGCAGTGAATTGGGGAGAAACACCGGGGAGCTGTTTTTT. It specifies CASSELGRNTGELFF.

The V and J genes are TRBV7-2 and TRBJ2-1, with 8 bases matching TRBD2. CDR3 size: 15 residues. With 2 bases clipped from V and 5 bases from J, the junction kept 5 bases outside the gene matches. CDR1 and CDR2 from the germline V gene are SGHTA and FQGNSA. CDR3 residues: CASSLNGGEHNEQFF. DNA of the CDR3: TGTGCCAGCAGCTTAAACGGGGGGGAACACAATGAGCAGTTCTTC.

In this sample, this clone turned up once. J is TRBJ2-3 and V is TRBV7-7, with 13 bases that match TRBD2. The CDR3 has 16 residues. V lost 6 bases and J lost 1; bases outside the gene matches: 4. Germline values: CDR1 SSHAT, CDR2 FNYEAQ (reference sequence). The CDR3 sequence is CASSQGLAGGTDTQYF. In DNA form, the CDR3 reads TGTGCCAGCAGTCAAGGACTAGCGGGGGGCACAGATACGCAGTATTTT.

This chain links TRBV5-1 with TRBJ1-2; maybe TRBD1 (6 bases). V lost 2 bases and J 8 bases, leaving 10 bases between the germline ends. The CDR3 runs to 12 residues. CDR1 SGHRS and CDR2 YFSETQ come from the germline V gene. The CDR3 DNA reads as TGCGCCAGCAGCTTCCAGGGGAGCGGCTACACCTTC. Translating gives CASSFQGSGYTF.

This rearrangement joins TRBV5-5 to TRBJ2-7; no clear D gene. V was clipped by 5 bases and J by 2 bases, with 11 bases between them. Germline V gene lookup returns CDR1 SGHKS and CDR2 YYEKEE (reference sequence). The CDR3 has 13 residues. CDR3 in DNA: TGTGCCAGCAGTTCGGAGTTCACCTACGAGCAGTACTTC. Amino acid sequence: CASSSEFTYEQYF.

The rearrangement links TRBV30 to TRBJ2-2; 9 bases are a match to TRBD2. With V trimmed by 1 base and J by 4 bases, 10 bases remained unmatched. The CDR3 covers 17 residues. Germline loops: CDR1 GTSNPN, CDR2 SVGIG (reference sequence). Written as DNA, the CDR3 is TGTGCCTGGAGTGCCCGACTAGCGGTTACTCTCACCGGGGAGCTGTTTTTT. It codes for CAWSARLAVTLTGELFF.

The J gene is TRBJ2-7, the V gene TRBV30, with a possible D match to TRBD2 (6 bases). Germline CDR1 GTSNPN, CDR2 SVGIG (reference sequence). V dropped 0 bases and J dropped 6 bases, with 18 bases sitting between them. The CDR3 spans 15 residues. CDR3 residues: CAWSVRGFSPREQYF. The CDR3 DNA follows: TGTGCCTGGAGTGTACGGGGGTTTAGCCCTCGCGAGCAGTACTTC.

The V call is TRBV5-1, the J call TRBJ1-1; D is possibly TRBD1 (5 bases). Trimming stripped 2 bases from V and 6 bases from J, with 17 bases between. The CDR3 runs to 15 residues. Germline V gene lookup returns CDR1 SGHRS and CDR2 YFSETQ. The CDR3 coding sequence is TGCGCCAGCAGCTTAGGAGGGACTGGTTCCTCTGAAGCTTTCTTT. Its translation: CASSLGGTGSSEAFF.

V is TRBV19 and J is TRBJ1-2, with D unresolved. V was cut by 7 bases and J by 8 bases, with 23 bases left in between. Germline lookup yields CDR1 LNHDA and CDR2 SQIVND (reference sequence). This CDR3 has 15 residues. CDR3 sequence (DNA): TGTGCCAGTACACCCCGGTACGAGGGTCTTCACGGCTACACCTTC. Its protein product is CASTPRYEGLHGYTF.

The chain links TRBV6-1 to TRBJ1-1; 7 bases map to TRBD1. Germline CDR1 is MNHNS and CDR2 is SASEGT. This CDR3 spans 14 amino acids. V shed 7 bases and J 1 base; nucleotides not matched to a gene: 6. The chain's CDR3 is CASTDRAQNTEAFF. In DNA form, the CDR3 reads TGTGCCAGCACCGACAGGGCCCAGAACACTGAAGCTTTCTTT.

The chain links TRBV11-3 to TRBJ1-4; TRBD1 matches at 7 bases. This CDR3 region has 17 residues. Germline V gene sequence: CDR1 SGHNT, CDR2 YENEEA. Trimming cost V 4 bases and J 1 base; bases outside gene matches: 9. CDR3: CASSSPGQSLTNEKLFF. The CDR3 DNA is TGTGCCAGCAGCTCCCCGGGACAGAGCTTAACTAATGAAAAACTGTTTTTT.

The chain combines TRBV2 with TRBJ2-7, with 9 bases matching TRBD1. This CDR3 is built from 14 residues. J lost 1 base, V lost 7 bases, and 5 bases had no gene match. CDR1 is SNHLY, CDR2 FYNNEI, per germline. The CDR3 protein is CASIGTGISYEQYF. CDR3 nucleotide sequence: TGTGCCAGCATTGGGACAGGGATTTCCTACGAGCAGTACTTC.

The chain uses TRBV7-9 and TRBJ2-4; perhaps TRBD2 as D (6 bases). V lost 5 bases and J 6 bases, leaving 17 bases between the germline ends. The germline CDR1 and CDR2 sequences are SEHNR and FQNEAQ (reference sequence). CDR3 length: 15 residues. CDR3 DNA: TGTGCCAGCAGCCGGGACTCACCCGGGGGAAACATTCAGTACTTC. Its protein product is CASSRDSPGGNIQYF.

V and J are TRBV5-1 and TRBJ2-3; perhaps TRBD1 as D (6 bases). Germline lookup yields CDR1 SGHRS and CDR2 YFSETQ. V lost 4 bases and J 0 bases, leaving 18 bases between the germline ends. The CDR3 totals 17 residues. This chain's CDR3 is CASSPTTGLTSTDTQYF. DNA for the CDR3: TGCGCCAGCAGCCCAACGACAGGCCTTACTAGCACAGATACGCAGTATTTT.

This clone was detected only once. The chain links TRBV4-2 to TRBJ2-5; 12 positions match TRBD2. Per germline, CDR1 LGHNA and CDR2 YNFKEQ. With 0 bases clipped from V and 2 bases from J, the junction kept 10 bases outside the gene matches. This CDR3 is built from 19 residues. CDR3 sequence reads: CASSQDIDVLAGGQETQYF. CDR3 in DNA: TGTGCCAGCAGCCAAGATATTGACGTGCTAGCGGGGGGGCAAGAGACCCAGTACTTC.

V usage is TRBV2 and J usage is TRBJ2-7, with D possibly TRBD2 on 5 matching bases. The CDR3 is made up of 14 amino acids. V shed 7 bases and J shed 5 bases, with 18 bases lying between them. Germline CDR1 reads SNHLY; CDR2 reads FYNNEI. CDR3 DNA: TGTGCCAGCACCCAACAATTAGCGAGCGACGAGCAGTACTTC. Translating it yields CASTQQLASDEQYF.

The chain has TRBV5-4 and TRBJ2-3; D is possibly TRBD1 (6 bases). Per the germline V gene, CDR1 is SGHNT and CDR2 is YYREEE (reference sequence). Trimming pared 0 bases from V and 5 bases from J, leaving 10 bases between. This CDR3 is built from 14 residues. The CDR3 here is CASSLGRGIDTQYF. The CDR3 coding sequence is TGTGCCAGCAGCTTGGGCAGGGGTATAGATACGCAGTATTTT. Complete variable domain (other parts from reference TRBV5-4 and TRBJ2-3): ETGVTQSPTHLIKTRGQQVTLRCSSQSGHNTVSWYQQALGQGPQFIFQYYREEENGRGNFPPRFSGLQFPNYSSELNVNALELDDSALYLCASSLGRGIDTQYFGPGTRLTVL.